This paragraph reports one T cell receptor (beta chain). As yet, its antigen is unknown. The sample comes from a study of T cell repertoires in cytomegalovirus infection. At the level of the study: Alongside well-studied HLA-B-restricted CMV epitopes, recently identified HLA-C-restricted CMV epitopes were also used. Public TCR beta signatures indicated both CMV infection and matching HLA type.

TCRdb reprocessed the reads via MiXCR and lists one record per CDR3 protein. The table shows approximately 49,000 distinct CDR3 sequences, with around 18% occurring only once. The study's findings and limits: The ex vivo response was dominated by HLA-C-restricted CMV-specific TCR beta clonotypes.

Specimen: CD8+ T cells from cultured PBMCs, collected from culture after CMV antigen stimulation. This clonotype originated in a human donor in good health (CMV status not recorded). Some clones in this sample may be carry-over from other donors' samples.

The CDR3 region is CASSRQTTGRSSPLHF. CDR3 DNA sequence: TGTGCCAGCAGCCGACAAACCACAGGGCGGTCTTCACCCCTCCACTTT. This chain links TRBV28 with TRBJ1-6, with a tentative D call TRBD1 (6 bases). CDR1 is MDHEN and CDR2 is SYDVKM in the germline V gene. CDR3 length: 16 residues. V was shortened by 6 bases and J by 9 bases, with 21 bases between the two germline ends.